This T cell receptor beta chain was captured by sequencing in a study of cytomegalovirus exposure and HLA in healthy donors. Study summary: Earlier findings included roughly 120 million unique TCR beta sequences obtained from around 180 million T cells. Broader study findings: It was reported in a later analysis that an Asian-associated ancestry cluster showed fewer N-insertions than the approximately 700-donor mean. Common viral pathogens (according to a later analysis) appeared linked to several of the most significant clusters.

PCR amplification relied on 60 Vbeta primers (plus 13 Jbeta primers). Source study methods: Counted up in a later analysis, unique TCR beta chains came to 60 million to 95 million, with some 11 million shared. Measured with immunoSEQ multiplex PCR; TCRdb has only the in-frame clones, and not every one. V and J calls and clone size are as listed in that table; D and trimming were resolved from the DNA. Here the sample spans over 100,000 clones, nearly 80% being singletons. Worth noting for this clone: The antigen is not known.

Germline CDR1 is MNHNY and CDR2 is SVGAGI (reference sequence). The CDR3 sequence is 15 residues long. The ends were cut back, 5 bases at V and 3 bases at J, with 14 bases in the middle. Sequenced material: PBMCs. The receptor's source is a male donor in good health and CMV-seronegative. J is TRBJ1-5 and V is TRBV6-6; D not resolved. The CDR3 DNA reads TGTGCCAGCAGTCCCCGACTCGTTATCAATCAGCCCCAGCATTTT. Protein sequence: CASSPRLVINQPQHF.